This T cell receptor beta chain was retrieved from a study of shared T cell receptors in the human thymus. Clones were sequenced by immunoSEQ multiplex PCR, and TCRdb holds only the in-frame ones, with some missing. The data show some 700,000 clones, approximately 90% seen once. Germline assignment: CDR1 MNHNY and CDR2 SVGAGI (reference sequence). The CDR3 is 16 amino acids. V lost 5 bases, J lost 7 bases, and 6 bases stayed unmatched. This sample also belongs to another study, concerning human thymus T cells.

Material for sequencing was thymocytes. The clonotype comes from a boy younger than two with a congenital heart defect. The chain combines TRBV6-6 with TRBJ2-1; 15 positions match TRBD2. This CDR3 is CASSPPGTSGRNEQFF. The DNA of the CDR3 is TGTGCCAGCAGTCCTCCCGGGACTAGCGGGAGGAATGAGCAGTTCTTC.